This record looks at one TCR beta chain sequence and its context. Its antigen is unidentified. The data were taken from a study of cytomegalovirus exposure and HLA in healthy donors. Looked up from germline, CDR1 is MNHEY and CDR2 is SVGAGI. The CDR3 is 16 residues long. The trim removed 0 bases at V and 1 base at J, leaving 1 base unmatched. The repertoire was sequenced with immunoSEQ multiplex PCR; TCRdb's copy has only in-frame clones and lacks some. Of approximately 270,000 clones in the sample, 80% to 90% are singletons; the top ten hold less than 1.2%. The study's findings and limits: The study recorded more than 150 TCR beta chains that were cytomegalovirus-associated. Clusters of TCRs from the first cohort tended to co-occur in the 120 or so validation repertoires (as a later analysis found). Many donors carried some public TCRs, although rarity characterized most TCR sequences. In vitro assays verified that a few CMV-associated chains recognized CMV antigens specifically.

The TCR originated in a woman aged 18-29 years in good health and CMV-seronegative. The V call is TRBV6-5, the J call TRBJ1-5; TRBD1 matches 9 bases. Sequencing input: PBMCs. The CDR3 nucleotides read TGTGCCAGCAGTTACTCCGGGACAGGGAGCAATCAGCCCCAGCATTTT. Amino acid sequence: CASSYSGTGSNQPQHF.